These 5 T cell receptor beta chains were all obtained from the same sample, sequenced in a study of a mutant IDH1 vaccine in newly diagnosed glioma. Profiling relied on immunoSEQ multiplex PCR, and the TCRdb table lists in-frame clones only, not all of them. The repertoire consists of about 60,000 clones, with roughly 84% occurring once and the leading ten covering approximately 10%. What these receptors recognize is not known. The time point: week 11, during vaccination. Every single dose of the vaccine, 300 ug of mutant IDH1 20-mer peptide, came with topical imiquimod. Sequenced material: PBMCs, taken from a glioma patient whose treatment included an IDH1 peptide vaccine. All receptors come from a woman aged 45-59 years with glioma.

The chain carries TRBV5-1 and TRBJ2-3; D call uncertain. The CDR3 loop spans 14 amino acids. Germline V CDR1 and CDR2: SGHRS, YFSETQ. V dropped 0 bases and J dropped 0 bases, with 5 bases sitting between them. The CDR3 protein is CASSLAVSTDTQYF. Written as DNA, the CDR3 is TGCGCCAGCAGCTTGGCGGTGAGCACAGATACGCAGTATTTT.

This chain connects TRBV27 to TRBJ2-1; D possibly corresponds to TRBD2 (6 bases). Trimming removed 7 bases from V and 3 bases from J, with 19 bases in between. Germline CDR1 MNHEY, CDR2 SMNVEV (reference sequence). The CDR3 runs to 16 residues. The CDR3 coding sequence is TGTGCCAGCACCCCCTTGGTGGGACTCTTCTACAATGAGCAGTTCTTC. Translating it yields CASTPLVGLFYNEQFF.

In its sample, this clone was seen once. The chain joins TRBV7-6 to TRBJ2-5; D remains unclear. V dropped 4 bases and J dropped 5 bases, with 5 bases sitting between them. From germline, CDR1 is SGHVS and CDR2 FNYEAQ. The CDR3 loop spans 11 amino acids. This CDR3 reads CASSSQETQYF. The CDR3 coding sequence is TGTGCCAGCAGCTCACAGGAGACCCAGTACTTC.

The sample holds a few counts of this clone. In nucleotides, the CDR3 is TGTGCCAGCAGCGGGGAACCGAAAGTCACTGAAGCTTTCTTT. Translating gives CASSGEPKVTEAFF. The chain carries TRBV7-9 and TRBJ1-1; no firm D call. Trimming cost V 5 bases and J 4 bases, with 14 bases left between them. CDR3 length: 14 amino acids. From germline, CDR1 is SEHNR and CDR2 FQNEAQ (reference sequence).

The V gene is TRBV6-5, the J gene TRBJ2-5; D could derive from TRBD1 or TRBD2 (6 bases each). The J call is doubtful: the DNA matches TRBJ2-7 better. CDR3 length: 13 amino acids. The germline gives CDR1 MNHEY, CDR2 SVGAGI. In nucleotides, the CDR3 is TGTGCCACCGCTCGGGGGCTCTCCTACGAGCAGTACTTC. It translates to CATARGLSYEQYF.